These T cell receptor beta chains were read from a single sample in a study of response to subunit inactivated influenza vaccine. TCRdb ran MiXCR on the RT-PCR reads and lists one entry per CDR3 protein. The data contain hundreds of thousands of distinct CDR3 sequences, around 15% of them singletons. Source: PBMCs from blood, taken approximately 15 days before vaccination. The receptors derive from a middle-aged man who received an inactivated influenza vaccine. Each CDR3 is given with its conserved first and last residue. The order of the fields is J gene, CDR3 length, V gene, CDR3 protein.

>TRBJ2-2|15|TRBV28
CASTPRPRPTGELFF
>TRBJ1-4|12|TRBV6-1
CASSAGGLKLFF
>TRBJ2-1|14|TRBV14
CASSQGGPGTIKFF
>TRBJ2-2|14|TRBV5-1
CASRTSSNTGELFF
>TRBJ2-7|13|TRBV5-1
CASSLAGLPEQYF
>TRBJ2-7|15|TRBV12-3/TRBV12-4
CASSLRQANSYEQYF
>TRBJ2-3|15|TRBV3-1
CASSQDDRDADTQYF
>TRBJ2-4|14|TRBV7-6
CASSLAVGFNIQYF
>TRBJ2-2|14|TRBV6-2/TRBV6-3
CASGSSGGVGELFF
>TRBJ2-3|13|TRBV15
CATSSRRTDTQYF
>TRBJ2-2|16|TRBV12-3/TRBV12-4
CASSPWLAANTGELVF
>TRBJ2-4|14|TRBV29-1
CSVSLGTSKNIQYF
>TRBJ2-3|15|TRBV7-6
CASSFDHPVADTQYF
>TRBJ1-4|15|TRBV4-3
CASSQVAGRTEKLFF
>TRBJ2-1|15|TRBV7-2
CASSNPGLAGNEQFF
>TRBJ2-5|14|TRBV12-3/TRBV12-4
CASSLGRSPETQYF
>TRBJ2-3|13|TRBV10-3
CAITGGLTDTQYF
>TRBJ2-2|14|TRBV20-1
CSAMTGGYTGELFF
>TRBJ2-1|13|TRBV20-1
CSAGTSGPTEQFF
>TRBJ2-7|15|TRBV11-2
CASSLIWGLSYEQYF
>TRBJ2-3|11|TRBV29-1
CSVVWRDTQYF
>TRBJ1-2|12|TRBV4-2
CASSPTGYGYTF